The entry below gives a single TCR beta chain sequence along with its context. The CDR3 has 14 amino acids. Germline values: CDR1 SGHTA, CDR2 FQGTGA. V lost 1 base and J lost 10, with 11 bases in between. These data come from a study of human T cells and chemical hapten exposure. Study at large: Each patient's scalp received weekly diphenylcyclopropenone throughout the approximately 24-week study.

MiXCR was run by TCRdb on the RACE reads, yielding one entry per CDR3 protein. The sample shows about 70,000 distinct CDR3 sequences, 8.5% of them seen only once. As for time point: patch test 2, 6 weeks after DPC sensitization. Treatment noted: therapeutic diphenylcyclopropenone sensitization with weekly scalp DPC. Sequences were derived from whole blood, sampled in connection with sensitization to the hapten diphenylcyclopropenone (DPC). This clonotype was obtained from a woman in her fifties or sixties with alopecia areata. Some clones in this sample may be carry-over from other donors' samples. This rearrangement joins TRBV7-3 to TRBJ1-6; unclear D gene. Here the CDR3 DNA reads TGTGCCAGCAGCTTAAGTACCCGGGGATCACCCCTCCACTTT. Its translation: CASSLSTRGSPLHF.